Listed here are 8 T cell receptor beta chains from one sample, sequenced in a study of tumor-infiltrating lymphocytes in oesophageal squamous cell carcinoma (dated by TCRdb to 2016 to 2018). Libraries were prepared through PCR. Sequencing relied on an Illumina HiSeq 2000. In-frame beta chains were kept once TCRdb had trimmed the public reads at Q25 with fastp and called clones with MiXCR. Rows merge per CDR3 protein into single entries with the most common DNA and genes. This sample gives 15,000 to 25,000 distinct CDR3 sequences in total; less than 45% of them show up just once. The ten largest account for roughly 14% of the sample. Sequenced: normal esophageal tissue next to the tumor. These receptors came from a male donor with esophageal squamous cell carcinoma.

In its sample, this clonotype was seen many times. This chain connects TRBV5-1 to TRBJ2-2; D gene ambiguous. V shed 0 bases and J shed 0 bases, with 6 bases lying between them. Germline CDR1 and CDR2: SGHRS and YFSETQ. This CDR3 comprises 15 residues. The CDR3 region has the DNA TGCGCCAGCAGCTTGGACCTTACGAACACCGGGGAGCTGTTTTTT. Amino acid sequence: CASSLDLTNTGELFF.

The genes are TRBV7-4 and TRBJ2-2; no clear D gene. V was trimmed by 3 bases and J by 6 bases, leaving 8 bases between them. CDR3 size: 13 residues. From germline, CDR1 is SGHVT and CDR2 SQSDAQ. The CDR3 DNA sequence: TGTGCCAGCAGCTTCAGTGGCCCCGGGGAGCTGTTTTTT. Translated, it gives CASSFSGPGELFF.

J is TRBJ2-3 and V is TRBV7-2; 8 bases fit TRBD2. V lost 4 bases to trimming and J lost 0 bases; unmatched junction nucleotides: 9. Germline CDR1 and CDR2: SGHTA and FQGNSA. The CDR3 spans 17 residues. The CDR3 here is CASSSRLAGLSTDTQYF. CDR3 in DNA: TGTGCCAGCAGCTCACGTTTAGCGGGACTCAGCACAGATACGCAGTATTTT.

The gene calls are TRBV11-2 and TRBJ2-1; D gene uncertain. The CDR3 has 14 residues. CDR1 SGHAT and CDR2 FQNNGV come from the germline V gene. Trimming stripped 0 bases from V and 0 bases from J, with 3 bases between. The CDR3 DNA reads as TGTGCCAGCAGCTTAGAACACTCCTACAATGAGCAGTTCTTC. It encodes CASSLEHSYNEQFF.

There are many counts of this clonotype. The genes are TRBV5-6 and TRBJ2-5; 8 bases fit TRBD2. Looked up from germline, CDR1 is SGHDT and CDR2 is YYEEEE. There are 14 residues in the CDR3. The V segment lost 0 bases and the J segment 5 bases; nucleotides outside the gene matches: 3. The CDR3 nucleotides read TGTGCCAGCAGCTTGGGAGCGGGAGCGGAGACCCAGTACTTC. Protein product: CASSLGAGAETQYF.

This clonotype was seen ten or more times. The genes are TRBV12-3 or TRBV12-4 and TRBJ2-2, with D tentatively TRBD2 (5 bases). This CDR3 spans 14 amino acids. The V gene lost 3 bases and the J gene lost 1 base, with 6 bases spanning the gap. This CDR3 reads CASSFEGNTGELFF. Written as DNA, the CDR3 is TGTGCCAGCAGTTTTGAGGGGAACACCGGGGAGCTGTTTTTT.

This chain connects TRBV12-3 or TRBV12-4 to TRBJ2-7; maybe TRBD1 (5 bases). V lost 3 bases, J lost 5 bases, and 8 bases lay in between. The CDR3 spans 12 residues. The CDR3 loop reads CASSLGLNEQYF. CDR3 DNA: TGTGCCAGCAGTTTGGGGCTGAACGAGCAGTACTTC.

The chain employs TRBV12-3 or TRBV12-4 and TRBJ1-3, with D possibly TRBD1 on 6 matching bases. The CDR3 consists of 14 residues. Trimming left V 6 bases short and J 4 bases short, with 13 bases between. The CDR3, as DNA: TGTGCCAGCAGCCGACAGGCTTCGGGAAACACCATATATTTT. It yields the protein CASSRQASGNTIYF.